This T cell receptor beta chain appears in the sequencing data of a study of blood T cell repertoires in COVID-19 (dated by TCRdb to 2018 to 2021). The study in broad terms: Collaborator samples came from the United States, Italy and Spain and covered acute and convalescent phases of COVID-19. The prospective study material was composed of cDNA or gDNA derived from T cells, B-cell-depleted T cells, or PBMCs. Subjects who had been exposed to COVID-19, were actively infected with it, or had recovered from it provided the deeply sampled blood TCRbeta repertoires that made up the dataset. The repertoires were released in a freely available public database intended as a resource for research on the immune response to SARS-CoV-2. Samples came from the ongoing ImmuneRACE study (first 160 participants) plus 1,254 subjects from 6 global collaborators. A de-identified subject ID, COVID-19 status, age in years and sex were almost always included in the sample metadata. HLA class I and class II types, where available, came from metadata supplied by the sample provider rather than from assay-based typing. The research as a whole found: How much clinical and demographic metadata was included differed by source and by participant, and the metadata was provided uncurated.

Turning to this clone: It lacks a known antigen. The input lacks base qualities; no much larger clone sits a single base away.

Enrolling through a virtual design, the prospective study's participants ranged in age from roughly 18 to 95 years and lived across 24 United States geographic areas. To assign participants to cohorts, the prospective study relied on clinical history that participants themselves reported in a screening survey and a study questionnaire. ImmuneRACE Cohort 3 recovered participants were defined by two consecutive negative NP/OP PCR tests, healthcare professional clearance, or symptom resolution. Each participant in the prospective study had whole blood, serum and a nasopharyngeal or oropharyngeal swab collected by mobile phlebotomists. Over a roughly 2-month period, participants in the prospective study had the option of providing additional blood draws and questionnaires. Before DNA extraction, prospective study blood samples were shipped either frozen or at room temperature. CDR3 length: 17 amino acids, cysteine to phenylalanine. The read is trimmed to its CDR3 DNA, 51 bases read in frame from base 1. V lost 5 bases and J lost 0 bases, and the count of bases not matched to a germline gene is 6. The germline V gene supplies CDR1 SGHTA and CDR2 FQGNSA.

TCRbeta CDR3 regions were amplified from genomic DNA by means of the immunoSEQ Assay, a bias-controlled multiplex PCR. In the source study's methods: Nucleated cell counts per sample were estimated from amplification of reference gene primers within the assay. Sequence reads were collapsed and filtered to measure the absolute abundance of every unique TCRbeta CDR3 rearrangement. For each sample, productive Simpson clonality was calculated by taking the square root of Simpson's diversity index across productive rearrangements. This immuneACCESS table, as held by TCRdb, lists in-frame sequences with V and J called but not all clones. Of the missing ones, under half trace to an unresolved V gene in checked studies; the others have no known cause. V, J and clone size derive from that table, while D and trimming were established from the DNA sequence. In all, the sample holds about 480,000 clones, and less than 90% of those were seen once. In total, the top ten clones hold approximately 8.3% of the sample.

This sequence originates from an older woman who had recovered from COVID-19. Material for sequencing was PBMCs or T cells enriched from blood (not recorded which). The chain is encoded by TRBV7-2 joined to TRBJ2-2, and TRBD2 aligns with 10 junction nucleotides. The DNA sequence follows: TGTGCCAGCAGCCAACTAAGCGGGGGGGCGAACACCGGGGAGCTGTTTTTT. The resulting protein is CASSQLSGGANTGELFF.